This is a list of T cell receptor beta chains from one sample in a study of early T cells in non-severe SARS-CoV-2 infection. MiXCR, run by TCRdb on the 5' RACE reads, gives a single entry per CDR3 protein. The table lists over 55,000 distinct CDR3 sequences, roughly 8% of them singletons, with 3% to 4% in the top ten. Specimen: whole blood. The receptor set was obtained from an adult who was a healthcare worker with PCR-confirmed SARS-CoV-2 infection or an uninfected control (not recorded which). Each CDR3 is given with its conserved first and last residue. Each record gives: clone size, CDR3 length, V gene, J gene, CDR3 protein. Only part of the rows carry a size: once, few, many, or a class if the clone is expanded.

>many|13|TRBV28|TRBJ2-2
CASGEGFTGELFF
>NA|13|TRBV6-5|TRBJ2-3
CASSYTQTDTQYF
>few|12|TRBV20-1|TRBJ1-5
CSAGQSNQPQHF
>NA|17|TRBV7-2|TRBJ2-5
CASSLHPADVLQETQYF
>few|11|TRBV5-1|TRBJ2-1
CASSLHDEQFF
>NA|13|TRBV5-1|TRBJ1-2
CASSLGDTYGYTF
>NA|16|TRBV28|TRBJ2-2
CASSGTLGGRSGELFF
>NA|19|TRBV3-1|TRBJ2-3
CASSQDRRAGGPMADTQYF
>NA|16|TRBV6-5|TRBJ2-3
CASSYSAGGPIDTQYF
>many|15|TRBV2|TRBJ1-5
CASRDRGYSNQPQHF
>many|16|TRBV7-6|TRBJ2-1
CASSLARGASYNEQFF
>many|14|TRBV12-3/TRBV12-4|TRBJ2-5
CASRQTGVGETQYF
>NA|15|TRBV3-1|TRBJ2-2
CASSQGLANTGELFF
>many|15|TRBV7-6|TRBJ2-1
CASSPGPGGMNEQFF
>many|15|TRBV6-2/TRBV6-3|TRBJ2-1
CASSPSGAGGNEQFF
>many|19|TRBV5-1|TRBJ2-1
CASSPGLAGPMSSYNEQFF
>few|17|TRBV9|TRBJ1-4
CASSGQEGTRANEKLFF
>NA|14|TRBV7-9|TRBJ2-2
CASSDRAATGELFF
>NA|14|TRBV10-2|TRBJ2-7
CASTSTSGRGEQYF
>few|11|TRBV28|TRBJ2-1
CARRPGDEQFF
>few|17|TRBV7-6|TRBJ2-1
CASSPGGSGSSYNEQFF
>NA|15|TRBV5-5|TRBJ2-7
CASSVGLALTYEQYF
>few|13|TRBV5-6|TRBJ2-7
CASSSPGPSEQYF
>many|16|TRBV29-1|TRBJ2-1
CSVEDGRSSRDNEQFF
>many|15|TRBV19|TRBJ2-3
CASSIVGTATDTQYF
>few|14|TRBV7-9|TRBJ2-7
CASSPQGGDDEQYF
>many|14|TRBV7-6|TRBJ2-1
CASSHSGVVSEQFF
>many|11|TRBV29-1|TRBJ2-1
CSVETGDEQFF
>many|16|TRBV12-3/TRBV12-4|TRBJ2-3
CASIPGTSGLMDTQYF
>NA|15|TRBV28|TRBJ2-3
CVSTLSGSGTDTQYF
>few|12|TRBV29-1|TRBJ2-5
CSALQGRETQYF
>many|14|TRBV7-9|TRBJ1-2
CASSLGSGNYGYTF
>NA|16|TRBV30|TRBJ2-3
CAWSGKTSDFADTQYF
>few|17|TRBV27|TRBJ1-1
CASSLRQGAGMNTEAFF
>NA|17|TRBV5-6|TRBJ1-3
CASSLGLTRGSENTIYF
>few|16|TRBV13|TRBJ2-1
CASSLGVGPSYNEQFF
>NA|13|TRBV2|TRBJ2-7
CASSVPVTYEQYF
>many|12|TRBV29-1|TRBJ2-7
CSVQTGGYEQYF
>few|14|TRBV28|TRBJ1-5
CASLTQGATQPQHF
>many|14|TRBV7-3|TRBJ2-1
CASSLGTGMGGQFF
>many|15|TRBV6-6|TRBJ2-3
CASSGLGTLTDTQYF
>NA|15|TRBV2|TRBJ1-1
CASSPRYGTDTEAFF